The present TCR beta chain was sequenced within a study of OX40 agonist ivuxolimab in advanced cancers. Study context: Previous treatment with anti-PD-1, anti-PD-L1 or anti-CTLA-4 therapy was allowed; about 37% had received some. Findings of the study overall: More expanded clones were seen, on average, in CD8+ T cells than in CD4+.

The CDR3 totals 13 residues. The germline CDR1 and CDR2 sequences are KGHSH and LQKENI. Between the trimmed V and J ends, which lost 6 bases and 2 bases, there was a span of 10 bases. This table comes from immunoSEQ multiplex PCR, and its TCRdb copy is limited to in-frame clones, with some not included. The sample includes about 50,000 clones, over 75% of them seen just once. On this clone: Its antigen is still unknown.

The material sequenced was CD4+ or CD8+ T cells sorted from blood, taken in a trial of the OX40 agonist ivuxolimab. V gene TRBV18 combines with J gene TRBJ1-1; D ambiguous. The sequence derives from an adult with an advanced solid tumor such as melanoma, head and neck, liver or kidney cancer. CDR3 bases: TGTGCCAGCTCGGCCGGGGAAAACACTGAAGCTTTCTTT. Encoded protein: CASSAGENTEAFF.